This is a list of T cell receptor beta chains from one sample in a study of blood T cell repertoires in COVID-19. Profiled with immunoSEQ multiplex PCR; TCRdb holds only in-frame clones, not every one. The sample lists 270,000 or so clones, roughly 85% occurring once. The sample taken for sequencing was peripheral blood. The receptors were gathered from a woman in her forties or fifties who had recovered from COVID-19. Each CDR3 is given with its conserved first and last residue. D genes are given only for firm matches. Rows give clone size only sometimes, using once, few, many, or a class for an expanded clone.

clone size,J gene,V gene,D gene,CDR3 length,CDR3 DNA,CDR3 protein
NA,TRBJ1-2,TRBV5-1,TRBD1,15,TGCGCCAGCAGCTTGCTCCTGACAGGGGGCTCTGGCTACACCTTC,CASSLLLTGGSGYTF
NA,TRBJ1-4,TRBV5-5,NA,13,TGTGCCAGCAGCTCCGCAGGGAGGGGAAAACTGTTTTTT,CASSSAGRGKLFF
NA,TRBJ2-7,TRBV6-2/TRBV6-3,TRBD2,15,TGTGCCAGCAGTTACTGGGCGGGAGGATCCTACGAGCAGTACTTC,CASSYWAGGSYEQYF
NA,TRBJ2-3,TRBV28,NA,14,TGTGCCAGCAGCTCACCTTCGGGGGCAGATACGCAGTATTTT,CASSSPSGADTQYF
NA,TRBJ2-5,TRBV2,TRBD1,12,TGTGCCAGAGGACAGGGAAGAGAGACCCAGTACTTC,CARGQGRETQYF
few,TRBJ1-1,TRBV5-4,NA,13,TGTGCCAGCAGCCGACGGGAGAACACTGAAGCTTTCTTT,CASSRRENTEAFF
NA,TRBJ2-1,TRBV4-2,TRBD2,16,TGTGCCAGCAGCCAAGATGCCAGCGGGGGGCGGAATGAGCAGTTCTTC,CASSQDASGGRNEQFF
NA,TRBJ2-7,TRBV19,TRBD1,15,TGTGCCAGTAGGGCCGGGACAGGGACATTCTACGAGCAGTACTTC,CASRAGTGTFYEQYF
NA,TRBJ1-3,TRBV11-2,TRBD1,16,TGTGCCAGCAGCTTAACGCAGGGGGCGAGGGGAAACACCATATATTTT,CASSLTQGARGNTIYF
NA,TRBJ2-5,TRBV4-3,TRBD2,18,TGCGCCAGCAGCCAAGGGGCACTAGCGGGGGGGTACCAAGAGACCCAGTACTTC,CASSQGALAGGYQETQYF
NA,TRBJ1-3,TRBV27,TRBD1,18,TGTGCCAGCAGTTCCCTCACCGGGACAGCCGCCTCTGGAAACACCATATATTTT,CASSSLTGTAASGNTIYF
NA,TRBJ1-6,TRBV6-5,NA,10,TGTGCCAGCGGTCAGGGGACCCTCCACTTT,CASGQGTLHF
NA,TRBJ1-1,TRBV7-9,NA,15,TGTGCCAGCAGCCCCCGACGGACACTGAACACTGAAGCTTTCTTT,CASSPRRTLNTEAFF
NA,TRBJ2-3,TRBV7-9,TRBD2,17,TGTGCCAGCAGCCGGGGACTAGCGGGGTCTAGCACAGATACGCAGTATTTT,CASSRGLAGSSTDTQYF
NA,TRBJ2-7,TRBV5-1,TRBD1,14,TGCGCCAGCAGCTTAGGGGGCCTCTCCTACGAGCAGTACTTC,CASSLGGLSYEQYF
NA,TRBJ1-5,TRBV7-2,NA,16,TGTGCCAGCAGCTTCAACCCGGGACAACGCAATCAGCCCCAGCATTTT,CASSFNPGQRNQPQHF
once,TRBJ2-3,TRBV27,NA,13,TGTGCCAGCCGCCAGTCCAGCACAGATACGCAGTATTTT,CASRQSSTDTQYF
NA,TRBJ1-2,TRBV27,NA,14,TGTGCCAGCAGATGGGGGGAACGTAACTATGGCTACACCTTC,CASRWGERNYGYTF
few,TRBJ1-2,TRBV10-3,TRBD1,15,TGTGCCATCAGTGAGGGGACAGGGGGAAACTATGGCTACACCTTC,CAISEGTGGNYGYTF
NA,TRBJ1-5,TRBV19,TRBD1,16,TGTGCCAGTAGTCCGCGACAGGGCTTGAACAATCAGCCCCAGCATTTT,CASSPRQGLNNQPQHF
NA,TRBJ1-2,TRBV6-5,NA,12,TGTGCCAGCAGTCCGACTCGCTATGGCTACACCTTC,CASSPTRYGYTF
NA,TRBJ2-2,TRBV5-1,NA,15,TGCGCCAGCAGCCTCCTAGGGGAAGGCACCGGGGAGCTGTTTTTT,CASSLLGEGTGELFF
NA,TRBJ2-5,TRBV9,TRBD2,15,TGTGCCAGCAGCGTAGTCGGGGGGAGCCAAGAGACCCAGTACTTC,CASSVVGGSQETQYF
once,TRBJ2-3,TRBV4-3,NA,14,TGCGCCAGCAGCCGCGGGACCCCGGGTAATACGCAGTATTTT,CASSRGTPGNTQYF
NA,TRBJ2-3,TRBV4-2,TRBD2,18,TGTGCCAGCAGCCAAGAACCGACGAAGCGGGGGGGCCCAGATACGCAGTATTTT,CASSQEPTKRGGPDTQYF
NA,TRBJ1-4,TRBV28,NA,19,TGTGCCAGCAGTTTATTTAGTTTTGGAGGAGACCAATTTAATGAAAAACTGTTTTTT,CASSLFSFGGDQFNEKLFF
NA,TRBJ2-2,TRBV19,NA,13,TGTGCCAGTAGTTCAGGGTTAACCGGGGAGCTGTTTTTT,CASSSGLTGELFF
NA,TRBJ2-1,TRBV5-1,TRBD1,15,TGCGCCAGCAGCTGGGGACAGGGGGCTCTTAGTGAGCAGTTCTTC,CASSWGQGALSEQFF
NA,TRBJ1-2,TRBV30,NA,15,TGTGCCTGGAGTGTAAGGTCAGCGAGGGATTATGGCTACACCTTC,CAWSVRSARDYGYTF
NA,TRBJ1-2,TRBV4-2,TRBD1,17,TGTGCCAGCAGCCTATCCGGGACAGGGACCGCTAACTATGGCTACACCTTC,CASSLSGTGTANYGYTF
NA,TRBJ2-7,TRBV28,NA,14,TGTGCCAGCAGAGACACCTTCGCCTCCTACGAGCAGTACTTC,CASRDTFASYEQYF
once,TRBJ2-3,TRBV9,TRBD2,15,TGTGCCAGCAGCGTACTAGCGGGAGGTGTGGATACGCAGTATTTT,CASSVLAGGVDTQYF
NA,TRBJ1-5,TRBV6-2/TRBV6-3,TRBD1,17,TGTGCCAGCAGTTACCCCGGGGGACAGCTCCTTAATCAGCCCCAGCATTTT,CASSYPGGQLLNQPQHF
NA,TRBJ2-3,TRBV18,TRBD2,15,TGTGCCAGCTCACCGACTAGCGGGAGTAGAGATACGCAGTATTTT,CASSPTSGSRDTQYF
NA,TRBJ1-2,TRBV19,TRBD1,12,TGTGCCAGTAGTGGGGACAGCTATGGCTACACCTTC,CASSGDSYGYTF
few,TRBJ2-1,TRBV7-9,TRBD2,14,TGTGCCAGCAGCTTATGGACTAGCCCCGGTGAGCAGTTCTTC,CASSLWTSPGEQFF
few,TRBJ1-2,TRBV7-9,NA,13,TGTGCCAGCAGCCAACACCTAGACTATGGCTACACCTTC,CASSQHLDYGYTF
NA,TRBJ1-5,TRBV10-3,NA,17,TGTGCCATCAGTGCTTCTCGGGCAGGGTCGGGCAATCAGCCCCAGCATTTT,CAISASRAGSGNQPQHF
NA,TRBJ1-6,TRBV7-3,NA,13,TGTGCCAGCAGCGCGCAGGGGAAATCACCCCTCCACTTT,CASSAQGKSPLHF
NA,TRBJ1-4,TRBV28,NA,12,TGTGCCAGCAGCTCCCCGGGTGAAAAACTGTTTTTT,CASSSPGEKLFF
NA,TRBJ2-1,TRBV19,NA,15,TGTGCCAGTACTAAAGGACAGACCTCCTACAATGAGCAGTTCTTC,CASTKGQTSYNEQFF
NA,TRBJ1-1,TRBV28,TRBD1,15,TGTGCCAGCAGTTCCCCCGGGACAGGGAGGACTGAAGCTTTCTTT,CASSSPGTGRTEAFF
NA,TRBJ2-7,TRBV5-6,TRBD1,12,TGTGCCAGCAGCACAGGGGGCGACGAGCAGTACTTC,CASSTGGDEQYF
NA,TRBJ1-5,TRBV27,TRBD1,17,TGTGCCAGCAGTTTAACAGGGGGCGGGGGGTCATTCCAGCCCCAGCATTTT,CASSLTGGGGSFQPQHF
NA,TRBJ1-1,TRBV18,NA,14,TGTGCCAGCTCACCACCTGCGGGTCGGGCTGAAGCTTTCTTT,CASSPPAGRAEAFF